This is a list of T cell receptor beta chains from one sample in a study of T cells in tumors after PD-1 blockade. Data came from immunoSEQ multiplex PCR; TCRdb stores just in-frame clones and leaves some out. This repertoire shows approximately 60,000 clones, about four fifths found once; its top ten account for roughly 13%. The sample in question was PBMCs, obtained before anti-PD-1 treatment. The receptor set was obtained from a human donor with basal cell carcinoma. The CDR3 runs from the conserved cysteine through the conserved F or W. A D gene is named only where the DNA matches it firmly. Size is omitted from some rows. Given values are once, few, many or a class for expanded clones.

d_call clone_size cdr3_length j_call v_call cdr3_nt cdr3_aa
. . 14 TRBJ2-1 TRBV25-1 TGTGCCAGCAGAGACCGTCCTCCCTACAATGAGCAGTTCTTC CASRDRPPYNEQFF
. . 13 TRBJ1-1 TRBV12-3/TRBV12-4 TGTGCCAGCAGTTTACAGGGGTTCACTGAAGCTTTCTTT CASSLQGFTEAFF
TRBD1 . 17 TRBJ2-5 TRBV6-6 TGTGCCAGCAGTCCCACAAGTAGGACAGGGGGCAAAAAGACCCAGTACTTC CASSPTSRTGGKKTQYF
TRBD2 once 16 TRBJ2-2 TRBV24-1 TGTGCCATCAGTGACCGGACTAGCGGGGATACCGGGGAGCTGTTTTTT CAISDRTSGDTGELFF
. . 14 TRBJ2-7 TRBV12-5 TGTGCTAGTGGTTTCGGCAGGGGAACCTACGAGCAGTACTTC CASGFGRGTYEQYF
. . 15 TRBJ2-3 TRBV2 TGTGCCAGCAGTGTAGGGACAACGATAGGAGATACGCAGTATTTT CASSVGTTIGDTQYF
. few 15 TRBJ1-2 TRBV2 TGTGCCAGCAAGGGGACGAGGACAGAGGACTATGGCTACACCTTC CASKGTRTEDYGYTF
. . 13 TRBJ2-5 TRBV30 TGTGCCTGCGGACTGCCACCTCCAGAGACCCAGTACTTC CACGLPPPETQYF
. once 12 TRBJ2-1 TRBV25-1 TGTGCCAGCAGTGGGTTGGGGAATGAGCAGTTCTTC CASSGLGNEQFF
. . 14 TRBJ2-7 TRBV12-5 TGTGCTAGTGGTTTGCCCGGGAGATCCTACGAGCAGTACTTC CASGLPGRSYEQYF